This paragraph reports one T cell receptor beta chain. The data belong to a study of blood T cell repertoires in COVID-19. Study details: From T cells, B-cell-depleted T cells, or PBMCs came the material, which was cDNA or gDNA.

TCRdb's copy holds only in-frame clones and misses some; the assay was immunoSEQ multiplex PCR. The sample includes 350,000 or so clones, over 75% of them seen just once. V gave up 0 bases and J gave up 5 bases, with 4 bases separating them. This CDR3 has 13 residues. CDR1 is LNHDA and CDR2 is SQIVND in the germline V gene (reference sequence). The source is a woman in her 30s with COVID-19, enrolled during active disease. The sequenced material came from peripheral blood. J is TRBJ2-2 and V is TRBV19; D gene unclear. The CDR3 loop is CASSIEATGELFF. Written as DNA, the CDR3 is TGTGCCAGTAGTATAGAGGCAACCGGGGAGCTGTTTTTT.